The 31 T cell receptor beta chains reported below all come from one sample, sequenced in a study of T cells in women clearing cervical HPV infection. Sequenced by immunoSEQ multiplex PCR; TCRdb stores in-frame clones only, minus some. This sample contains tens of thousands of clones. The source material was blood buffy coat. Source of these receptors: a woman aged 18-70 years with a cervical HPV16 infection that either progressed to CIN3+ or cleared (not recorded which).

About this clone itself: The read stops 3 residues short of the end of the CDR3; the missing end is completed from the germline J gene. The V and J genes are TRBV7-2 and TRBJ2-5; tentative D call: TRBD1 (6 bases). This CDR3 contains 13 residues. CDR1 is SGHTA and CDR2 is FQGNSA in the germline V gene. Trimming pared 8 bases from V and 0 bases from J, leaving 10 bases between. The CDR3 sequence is CASSRDNQETQYF. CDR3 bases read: TGTGCCAGCTCAAGGGACAACCAAGAGACC.

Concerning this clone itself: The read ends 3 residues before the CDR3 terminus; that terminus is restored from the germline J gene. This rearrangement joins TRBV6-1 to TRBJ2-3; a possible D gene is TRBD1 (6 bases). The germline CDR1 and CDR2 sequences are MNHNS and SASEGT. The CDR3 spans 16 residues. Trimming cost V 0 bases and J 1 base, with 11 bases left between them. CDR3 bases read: TGTGCCAGCAGTGAAGCGGGCGACAGGCGCACAGATACG. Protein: CASSEAGDRRTDT. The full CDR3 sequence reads CASSEAGDRRTDTQYF.

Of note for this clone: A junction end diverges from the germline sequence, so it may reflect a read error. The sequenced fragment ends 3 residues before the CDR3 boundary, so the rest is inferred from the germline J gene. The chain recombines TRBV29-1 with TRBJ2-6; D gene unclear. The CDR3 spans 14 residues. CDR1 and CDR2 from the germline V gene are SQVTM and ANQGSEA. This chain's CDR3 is CSVRDITGANVLTF. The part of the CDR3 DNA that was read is TGCAGCGTTCGCGACATCACTGGTGCCAACGTC. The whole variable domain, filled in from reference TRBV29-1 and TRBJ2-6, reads SAVISQKPSRDICQRGTSLTIQCQVDSQVTMMFWYRQQPGQSLTLIATANQGSEATYESGFVIDKFPISRPNLTFSTLTVSNMSPEDSSIYLCSVRDITGANVLTFGAGSRLTVL.

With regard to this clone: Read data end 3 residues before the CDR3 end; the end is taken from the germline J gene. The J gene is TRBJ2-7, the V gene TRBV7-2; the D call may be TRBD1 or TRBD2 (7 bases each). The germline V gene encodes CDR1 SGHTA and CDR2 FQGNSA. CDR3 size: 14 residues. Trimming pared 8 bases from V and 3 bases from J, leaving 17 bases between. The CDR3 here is CASSRGRESYEQYF. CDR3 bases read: TGTGCCAGCTCCAGGGGGAGGGAGAGCTACGAG.

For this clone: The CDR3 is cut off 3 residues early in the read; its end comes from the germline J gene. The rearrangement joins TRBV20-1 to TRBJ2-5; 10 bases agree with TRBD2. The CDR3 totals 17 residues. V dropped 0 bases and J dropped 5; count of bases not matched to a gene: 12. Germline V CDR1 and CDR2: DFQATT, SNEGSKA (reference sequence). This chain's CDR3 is CSARDPTSGYLGETQYF. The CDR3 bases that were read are TGCAGTGCTAGAGATCCGACTAGCGGGTACCTCGGGGAGACC.

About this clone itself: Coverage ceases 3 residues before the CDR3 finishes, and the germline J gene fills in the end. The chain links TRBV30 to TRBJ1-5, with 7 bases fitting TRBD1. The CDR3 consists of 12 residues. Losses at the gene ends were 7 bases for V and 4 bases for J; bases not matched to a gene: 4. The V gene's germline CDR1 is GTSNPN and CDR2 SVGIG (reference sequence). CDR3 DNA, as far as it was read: TGTGCCTTCGACAGGGCTAATCAGCCC. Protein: CAFDRANQP. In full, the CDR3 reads CAFDRANQPQHF.

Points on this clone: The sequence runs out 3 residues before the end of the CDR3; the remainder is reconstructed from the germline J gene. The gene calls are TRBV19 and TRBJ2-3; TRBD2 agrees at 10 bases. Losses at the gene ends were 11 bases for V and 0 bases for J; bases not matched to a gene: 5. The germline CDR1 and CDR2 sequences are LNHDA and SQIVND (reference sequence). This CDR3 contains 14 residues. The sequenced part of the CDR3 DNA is TGTGCCCGGACTAGCGGTACGAGCACAGATACG. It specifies CARTSGTSTDT. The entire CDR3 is CARTSGTSTDTQYF.

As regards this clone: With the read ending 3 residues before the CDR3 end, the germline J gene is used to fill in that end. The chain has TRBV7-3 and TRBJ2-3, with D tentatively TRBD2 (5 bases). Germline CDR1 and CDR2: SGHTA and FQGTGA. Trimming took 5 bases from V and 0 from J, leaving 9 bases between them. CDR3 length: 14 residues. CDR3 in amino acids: CASSETGSTDTQYF. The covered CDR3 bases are TGTGCCAGCAGCGAAACGGGGAGCACAGATACG.

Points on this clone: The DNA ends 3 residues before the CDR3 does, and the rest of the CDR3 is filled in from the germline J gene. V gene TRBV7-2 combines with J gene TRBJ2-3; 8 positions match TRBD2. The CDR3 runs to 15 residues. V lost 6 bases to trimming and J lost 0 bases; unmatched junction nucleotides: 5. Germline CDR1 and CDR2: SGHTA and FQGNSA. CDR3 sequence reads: CASRGLAASTDTQYF. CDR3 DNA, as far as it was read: TGTGCCAGCAGAGGACTAGCAGCTAGCACAGATACG.

CDR3 DNA, as far as it was read: TGCGCCAGCAGCCGGACAGGCTTTGAA. Its translation is CASSRTGFE. The entire CDR3 is CASSRTGFEAFF. The chain couples TRBV5-1 to TRBJ1-1, with TRBD1 identical over 7 bases. With the read ending 3 residues before the CDR3 end, the germline J gene is used to fill in that end. Germline V lookup: CDR1 SGHRS, CDR2 YFSETQ. The CDR3 is 12 residues long. Trimming cost V 4 bases and J 7 bases; bases outside gene matches: 4.

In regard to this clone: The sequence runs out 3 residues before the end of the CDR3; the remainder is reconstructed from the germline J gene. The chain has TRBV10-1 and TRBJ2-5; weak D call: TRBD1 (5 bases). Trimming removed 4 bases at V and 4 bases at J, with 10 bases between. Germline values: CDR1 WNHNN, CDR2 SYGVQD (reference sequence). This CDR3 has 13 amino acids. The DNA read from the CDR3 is TGCGCCAGCAGTGTAAGGCAGGGAGAGACC. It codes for CASSVRQGET. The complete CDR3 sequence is CASSVRQGETQYF.

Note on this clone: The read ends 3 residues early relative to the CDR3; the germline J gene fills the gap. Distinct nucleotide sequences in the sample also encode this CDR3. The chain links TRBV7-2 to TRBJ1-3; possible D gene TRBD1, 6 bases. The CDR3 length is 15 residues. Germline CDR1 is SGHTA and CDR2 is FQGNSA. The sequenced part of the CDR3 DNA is TGTGCCAGCAGCTCAACCCAGGTTGGGGGGGGGACA. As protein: CASSSTQVGGGT. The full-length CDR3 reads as CASSSTQVGGGTIYF.

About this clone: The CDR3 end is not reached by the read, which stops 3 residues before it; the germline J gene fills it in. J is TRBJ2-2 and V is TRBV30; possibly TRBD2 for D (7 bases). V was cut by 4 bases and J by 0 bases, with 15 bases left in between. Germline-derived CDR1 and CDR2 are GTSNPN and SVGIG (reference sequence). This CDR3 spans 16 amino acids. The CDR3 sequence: CAWTVGGRTNTGELFF. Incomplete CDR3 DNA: TGTGCCTGGACAGTCGGGGGGCGAACGAACACCGGGGAG.

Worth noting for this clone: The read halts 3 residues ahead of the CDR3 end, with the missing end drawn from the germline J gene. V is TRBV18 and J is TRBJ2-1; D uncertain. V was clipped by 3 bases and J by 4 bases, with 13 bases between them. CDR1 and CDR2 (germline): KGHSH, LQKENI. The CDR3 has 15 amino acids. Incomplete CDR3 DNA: TGTGCCAGCTCACCGAATTGGCAGAATTACAATGAG. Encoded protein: CASSPNWQNYNE. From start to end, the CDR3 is CASSPNWQNYNEQFF.

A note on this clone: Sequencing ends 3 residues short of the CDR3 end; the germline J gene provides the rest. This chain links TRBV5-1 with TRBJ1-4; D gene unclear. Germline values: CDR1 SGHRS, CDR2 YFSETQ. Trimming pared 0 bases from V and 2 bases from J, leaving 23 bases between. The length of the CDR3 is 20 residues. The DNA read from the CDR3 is TGCGCCAGCAGCTTGGAGGCTCATTACCGGGGTTACACGACTAATGAAAAA. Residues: CASSLEAHYRGYTTNEK. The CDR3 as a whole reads CASSLEAHYRGYTTNEKLFF.

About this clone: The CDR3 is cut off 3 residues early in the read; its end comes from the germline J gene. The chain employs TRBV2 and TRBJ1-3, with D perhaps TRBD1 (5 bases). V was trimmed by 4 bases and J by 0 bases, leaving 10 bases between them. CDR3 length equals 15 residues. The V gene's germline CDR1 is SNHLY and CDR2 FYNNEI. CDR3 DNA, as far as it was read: TGTGCCAGCAGTGGGGGCAGTTCCTCTGGAAACACC. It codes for CASSGGSSSGNT. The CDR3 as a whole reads CASSGGSSSGNTIYF.

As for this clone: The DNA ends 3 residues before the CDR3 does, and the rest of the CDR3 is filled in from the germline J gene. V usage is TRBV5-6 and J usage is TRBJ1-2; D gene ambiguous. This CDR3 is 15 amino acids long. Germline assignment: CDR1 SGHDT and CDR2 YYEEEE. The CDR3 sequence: CASSLGAANSYDYTF. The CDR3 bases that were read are TGTGCCAGCAGCTTGGGGGCAGCTAATTCTTACGAC.

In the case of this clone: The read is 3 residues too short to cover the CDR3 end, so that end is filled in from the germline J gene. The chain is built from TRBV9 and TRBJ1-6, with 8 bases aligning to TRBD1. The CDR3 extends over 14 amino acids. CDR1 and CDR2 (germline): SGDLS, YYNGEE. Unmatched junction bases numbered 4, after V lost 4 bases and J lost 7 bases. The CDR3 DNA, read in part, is TGTGCCAGCAGCCCGACAGGGGTCAATTCACCC. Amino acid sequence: CASSPTGVNSP. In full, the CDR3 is CASSPTGVNSPLHF. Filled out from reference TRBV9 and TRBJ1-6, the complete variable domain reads DSGVTQTPKHLITATGQRVTLRCSPRSGDLSVYWYQQSLDQGLQFLIQYYNGEERAKGNILERFSAQQFPDLHSELNLSSLELGDSALYFCASSPTGVNSPLHFGNGTRLTVT.

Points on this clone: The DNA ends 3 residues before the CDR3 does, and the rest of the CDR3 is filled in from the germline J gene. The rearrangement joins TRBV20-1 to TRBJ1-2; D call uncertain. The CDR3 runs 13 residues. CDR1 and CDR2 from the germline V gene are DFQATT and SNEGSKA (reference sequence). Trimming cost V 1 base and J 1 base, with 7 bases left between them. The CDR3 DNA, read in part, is TGCAGTGCTAGAGTTTCCAGTAACTATGGC. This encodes CSARVSSNYG. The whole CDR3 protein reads CSARVSSNYGYTF.

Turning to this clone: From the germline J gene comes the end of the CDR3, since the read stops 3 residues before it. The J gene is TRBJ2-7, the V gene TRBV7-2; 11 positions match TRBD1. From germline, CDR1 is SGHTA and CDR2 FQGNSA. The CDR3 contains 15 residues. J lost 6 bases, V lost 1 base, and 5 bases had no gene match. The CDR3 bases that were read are TGTGCCAGCAGCTTAGGAGGGACAGGGGGTCTCGAG. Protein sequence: CASSLGGTGGLE. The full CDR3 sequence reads CASSLGGTGGLEQYF. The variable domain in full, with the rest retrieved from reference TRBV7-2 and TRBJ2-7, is GAGVSQSPSNKVTEKGKDVELRCDPISGHTALYWYRQSLGQGLEFLIYFQGNSAPDKSGLPSDRFSAERTGGSVSTLTIQRTQQEDSAVYLCASSLGGTGGLEQYFGPGTRLTVT.

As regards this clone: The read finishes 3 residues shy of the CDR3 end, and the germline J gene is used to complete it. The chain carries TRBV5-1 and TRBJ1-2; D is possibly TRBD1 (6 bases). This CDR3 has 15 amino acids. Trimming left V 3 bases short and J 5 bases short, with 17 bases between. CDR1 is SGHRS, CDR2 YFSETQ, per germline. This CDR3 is CASSSTTGFLYGYTF. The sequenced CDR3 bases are TGCGCCAGCAGCTCGACGACAGGTTTTTTGTATGGC.

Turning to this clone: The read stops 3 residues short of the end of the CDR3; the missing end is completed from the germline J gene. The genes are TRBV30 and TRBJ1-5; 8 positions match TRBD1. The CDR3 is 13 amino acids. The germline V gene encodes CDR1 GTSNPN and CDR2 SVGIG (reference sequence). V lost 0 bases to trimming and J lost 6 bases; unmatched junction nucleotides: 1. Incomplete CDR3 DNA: TGTGCCTGGAGTGTACAGGGGGGTCAGCCC. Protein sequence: CAWSVQGGQP. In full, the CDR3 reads CAWSVQGGQPQHF.

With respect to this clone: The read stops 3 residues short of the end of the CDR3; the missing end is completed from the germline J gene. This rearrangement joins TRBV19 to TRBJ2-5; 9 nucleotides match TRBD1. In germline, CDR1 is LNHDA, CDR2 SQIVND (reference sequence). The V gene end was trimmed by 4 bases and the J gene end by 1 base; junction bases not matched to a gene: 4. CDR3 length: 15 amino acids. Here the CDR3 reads CASSREDRGQETQYF. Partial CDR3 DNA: TGTGCCAGTAGTAGGGAGGACAGGGGCCAAGAGACC. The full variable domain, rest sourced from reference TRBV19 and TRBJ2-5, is DGGITQSPKYLFRKEGQNVTLSCEQNLNHDAMYWYRQDPGQGLRLIYYSQIVNDFQKGDIAEGYSVSREKKESFPLTVTSAQKNPTAFYLCASSREDRGQETQYFGPGTRLLVL.

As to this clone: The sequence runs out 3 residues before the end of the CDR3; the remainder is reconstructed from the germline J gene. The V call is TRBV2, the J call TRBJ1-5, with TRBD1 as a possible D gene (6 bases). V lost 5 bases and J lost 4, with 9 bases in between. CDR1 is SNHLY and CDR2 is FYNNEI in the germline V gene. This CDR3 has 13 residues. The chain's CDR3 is CASSPGENQPQHF. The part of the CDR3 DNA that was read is TGTGCCAGCAGTCCAGGGGAGAATCAGCCC.

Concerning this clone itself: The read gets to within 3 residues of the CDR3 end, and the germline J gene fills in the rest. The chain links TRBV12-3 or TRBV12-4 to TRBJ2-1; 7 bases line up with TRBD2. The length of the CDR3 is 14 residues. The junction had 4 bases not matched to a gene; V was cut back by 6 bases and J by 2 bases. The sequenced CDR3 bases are TGTGCCAGCAGGGGGGGACTAACCTACAATGAG. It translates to CASRGGLTYNE. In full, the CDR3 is CASRGGLTYNEQFF.

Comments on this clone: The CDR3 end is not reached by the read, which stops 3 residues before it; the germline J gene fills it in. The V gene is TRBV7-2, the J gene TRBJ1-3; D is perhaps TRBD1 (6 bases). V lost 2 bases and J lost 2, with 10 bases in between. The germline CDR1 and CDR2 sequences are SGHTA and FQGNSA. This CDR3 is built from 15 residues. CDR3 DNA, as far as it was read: TGTGCCAGCAGCTTAAGAGGGGGGGCTGGAAACACC. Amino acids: CASSLRGGAGNT. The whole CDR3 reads CASSLRGGAGNTIYF.

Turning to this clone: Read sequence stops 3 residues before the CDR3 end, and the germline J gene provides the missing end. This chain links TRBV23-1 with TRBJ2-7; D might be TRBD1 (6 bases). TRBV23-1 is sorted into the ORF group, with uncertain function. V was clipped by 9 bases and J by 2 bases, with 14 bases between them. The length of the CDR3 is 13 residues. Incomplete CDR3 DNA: TGCGCCAGAGGTTGGGGGCAACCCTACGAG. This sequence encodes CARGWGQPYE. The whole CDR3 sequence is CARGWGQPYEQYF.

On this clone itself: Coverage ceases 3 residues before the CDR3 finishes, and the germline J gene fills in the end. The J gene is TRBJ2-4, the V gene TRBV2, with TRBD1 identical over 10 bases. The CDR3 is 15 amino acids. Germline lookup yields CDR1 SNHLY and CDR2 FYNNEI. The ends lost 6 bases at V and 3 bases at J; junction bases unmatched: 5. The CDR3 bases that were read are TGTGCCAGCAGGGGCCGGGACAGGGGCAAAAACATT. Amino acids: CASRGRDRGKNI. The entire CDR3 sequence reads CASRGRDRGKNIQYF.

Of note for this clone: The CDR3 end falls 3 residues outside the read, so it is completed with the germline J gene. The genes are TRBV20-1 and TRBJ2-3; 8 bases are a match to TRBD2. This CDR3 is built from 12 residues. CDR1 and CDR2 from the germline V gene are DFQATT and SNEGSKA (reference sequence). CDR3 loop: CSATGTRKAQYF. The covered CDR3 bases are TGCAGTGCGACCGGGACTAGGAAGGCG.

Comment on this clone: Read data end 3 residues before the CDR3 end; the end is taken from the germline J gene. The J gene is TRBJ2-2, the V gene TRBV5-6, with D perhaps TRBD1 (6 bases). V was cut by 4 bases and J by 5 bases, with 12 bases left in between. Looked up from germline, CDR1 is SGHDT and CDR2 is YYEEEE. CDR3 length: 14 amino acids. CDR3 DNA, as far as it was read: TGTGCCAGCAGCCACGGAGACAGGACCGGGGAG. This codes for CASSHGDRTGE. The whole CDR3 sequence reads CASSHGDRTGELFF.

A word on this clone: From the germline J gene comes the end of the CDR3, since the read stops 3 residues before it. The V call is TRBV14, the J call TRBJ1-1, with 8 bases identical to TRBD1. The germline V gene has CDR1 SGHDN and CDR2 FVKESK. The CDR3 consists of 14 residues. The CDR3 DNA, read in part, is TGTGCCAGCAGCCACTGGACAGGGCCCCGGGGA. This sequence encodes CASSHWTGPRG. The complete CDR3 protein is CASSHWTGPRGAFF.